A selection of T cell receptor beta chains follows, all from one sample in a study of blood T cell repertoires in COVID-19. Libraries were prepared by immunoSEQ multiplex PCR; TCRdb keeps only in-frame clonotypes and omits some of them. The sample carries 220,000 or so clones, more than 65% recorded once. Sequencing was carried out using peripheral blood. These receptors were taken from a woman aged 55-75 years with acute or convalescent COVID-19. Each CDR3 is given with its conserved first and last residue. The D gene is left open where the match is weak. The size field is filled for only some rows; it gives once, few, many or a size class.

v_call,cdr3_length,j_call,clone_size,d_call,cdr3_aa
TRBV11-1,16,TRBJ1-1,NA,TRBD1,CASSFRLGGRSTEAFF
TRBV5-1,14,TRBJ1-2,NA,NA,CASSFTSGDYGYTF
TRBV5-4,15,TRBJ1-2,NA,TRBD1,CASSLQGASNYGYTF
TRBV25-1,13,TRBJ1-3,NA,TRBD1,CASRDSTGNTIYF
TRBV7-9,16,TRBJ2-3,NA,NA,CASSPGPTGTTDTQYF
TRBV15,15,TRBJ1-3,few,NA,CATSRDLSGGNTIYF
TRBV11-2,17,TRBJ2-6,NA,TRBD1,CASSPGGTYSGANVLTF
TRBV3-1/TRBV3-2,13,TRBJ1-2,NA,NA,CASSQEWREGYTF
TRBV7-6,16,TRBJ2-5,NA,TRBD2,CASSLGLAGKQETQYF
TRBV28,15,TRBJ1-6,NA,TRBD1,CASSVQGVWNSPLHF
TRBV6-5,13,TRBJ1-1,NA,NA,CASRTAIYTEAFF
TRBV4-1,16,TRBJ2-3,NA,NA,CASSQEPHSQADTQYF
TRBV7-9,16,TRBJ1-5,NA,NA,CASSPGTPPYNQPQHF
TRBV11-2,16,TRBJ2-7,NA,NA,CASSLIRGGAYHEQYF
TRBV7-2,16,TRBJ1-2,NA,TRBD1,CASSLASGTVNYGYTF
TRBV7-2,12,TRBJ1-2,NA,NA,CASSPPDYGYTF
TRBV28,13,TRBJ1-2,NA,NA,CASSFRGKYGYTF
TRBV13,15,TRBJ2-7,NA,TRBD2,CASSSGLAGLYEQYF
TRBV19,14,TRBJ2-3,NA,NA,CATSPGSLTDTQYF
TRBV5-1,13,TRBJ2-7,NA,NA,CASSLDLSYEQYF
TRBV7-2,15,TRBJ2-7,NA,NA,CASSLGLATSYEQYF
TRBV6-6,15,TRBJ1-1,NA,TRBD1,CASRQTRDRGPEAFF
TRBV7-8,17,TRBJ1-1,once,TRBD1,CASSLRGGLRMNTEAFF
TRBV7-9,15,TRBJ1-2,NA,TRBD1,CASSPPGGQGYGYTF
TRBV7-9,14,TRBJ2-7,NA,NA,CASSRAGVKYEQYF
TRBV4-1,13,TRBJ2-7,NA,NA,CASSLRTLHEQYF
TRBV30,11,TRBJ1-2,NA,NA,CAYVQGPGYTF
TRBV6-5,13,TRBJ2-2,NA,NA,CASSGGNTGELFF
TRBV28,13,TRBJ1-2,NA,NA,CASSFQVSYGYTF
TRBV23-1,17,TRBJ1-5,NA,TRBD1,CASSQSLGQVSDQPQHF
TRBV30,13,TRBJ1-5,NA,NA,CAWNSRSNQPQHF
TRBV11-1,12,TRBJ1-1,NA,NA,CASSPLDTEAFF
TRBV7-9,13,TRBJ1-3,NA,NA,CASSPGAGNTIYF
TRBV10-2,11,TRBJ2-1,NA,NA,CASSPLDEQFF
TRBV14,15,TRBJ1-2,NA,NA,CASSQYHGQSQGYTF
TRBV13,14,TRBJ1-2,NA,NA,CASSSTTALYGYTF
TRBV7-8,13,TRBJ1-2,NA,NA,CASSLGQNYGYTF
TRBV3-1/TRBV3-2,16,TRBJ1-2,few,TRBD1,CASTGDRGRSDYGYTF
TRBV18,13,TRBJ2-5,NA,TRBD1,CASCEDRVQTQYF
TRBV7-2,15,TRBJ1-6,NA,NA,CASSVGQSYNSPLHF
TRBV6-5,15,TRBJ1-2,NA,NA,CASTPTVVSDYGYTF
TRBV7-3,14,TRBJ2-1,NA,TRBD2,CASSLLAGATEQFF
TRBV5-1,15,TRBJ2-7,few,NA,CASSLYPGEKDEQYF
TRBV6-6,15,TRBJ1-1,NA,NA,CAAHNRRGMNTEAFF
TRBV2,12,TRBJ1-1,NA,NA,CASPGANTEAFF
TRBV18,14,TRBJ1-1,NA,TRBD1,CASSPGQGTTEAFF
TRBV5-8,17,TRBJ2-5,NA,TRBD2,CASSPGTSGGAVETQYF
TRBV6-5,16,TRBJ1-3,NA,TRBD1,CASSYKWTGPGNTIYF
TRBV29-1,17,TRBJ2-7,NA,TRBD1,CSVEVRGRSSNNYEQYF
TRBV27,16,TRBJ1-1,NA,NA,CASSFGGRAENTEAFF
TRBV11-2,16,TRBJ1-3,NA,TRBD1,CASSKRTGLSGNTIYF
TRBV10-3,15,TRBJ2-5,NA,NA,CAISERGAWGETQYF
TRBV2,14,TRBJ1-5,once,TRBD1,CASSPDRGNQPQHF
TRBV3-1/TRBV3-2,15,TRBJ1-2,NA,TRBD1,CASSQRDRGLFGYTF
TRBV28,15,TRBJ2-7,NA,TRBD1,CASSLSDRGRVEQYF
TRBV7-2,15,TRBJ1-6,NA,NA,CASSLRTAYNSPLHF
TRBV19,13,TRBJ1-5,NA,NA,CASRAGRNQPQHF
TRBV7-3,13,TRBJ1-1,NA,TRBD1,CASSQGQGNEAFF
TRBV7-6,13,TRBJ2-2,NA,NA,CASSLVRGGELFF